Listed here are 27 T cell receptor beta chains from one sample, sequenced in a study of naive CD8 T cells in extremely preterm neonates. Study-wide results and limits: Preterm CDR3s were shorter than older groups', with fewer N additions and less trimming.

Produced via immunoSEQ multiplex PCR; TCRdb's table is partial and in-frame only. The table records about 5,000 clones, about 95% of them present only once. Their antigens are not known. Samples were taken at extremely preterm deliveries at 23-27 weeks of gestation. The sequencing input was naive CD8+ T cells from cord blood. All receptors derive from a boy who was born preterm.

A note on this clone: The sample contains more than one DNA sequence encoding this CDR3. The chain employs TRBV4-3 and TRBJ2-7, with 10 bases fitting TRBD1. V shed 1 base and J 0 bases; nucleotides not matched to a gene: 0. Germline-derived CDR1 and CDR2 are LGHNA and YSLEER. The CDR3 is 15 residues long. For the CDR3, the DNA is TGCGCCAGCAGCCAAGGGACAGGGGGCTCCTACGAGCAGTACTTC. It translates to CASSQGTGGSYEQYF.

The J gene is TRBJ2-3, the V gene TRBV28, with TRBD2 matching 10 bases. The germline V gene has CDR1 MDHEN and CDR2 SYDVKM. The junction had 0 bases not matched to a gene; V was cut back by 0 bases and J by 3 bases. This CDR3 spans 15 amino acids. CDR3 amino acids: CASSLWTSGTDTQYF. Written as DNA, the CDR3 is TGTGCCAGCAGTTTATGGACTAGCGGGACAGATACGCAGTATTTT.

The chain uses TRBV27 and TRBJ2-1; 7 positions agree with TRBD1. The CDR3 is made up of 14 amino acids. V shed 3 bases, J shed 2 bases, and the junction held 1 base outside the gene matches. Germline CDR1 is MNHEY and CDR2 is SMNVEV (reference sequence). The CDR3 region has the DNA TGTGCCAGCAGTTTGGGGACAGCCTACAATGAGCAGTTCTTC. Its protein is CASSLGTAYNEQFF.

V usage is TRBV10-1 and J usage is TRBJ2-1; no clear D gene. Germline CDR1 WNHNN, CDR2 SYGVQD (reference sequence). This CDR3 has 11 amino acids. V gave up 0 bases and J gave up 7 bases, with 1 base separating them. This CDR3 is CASSESNEQFF. The CDR3 region has the DNA TGCGCCAGCAGTGAGTCGAATGAGCAGTTCTTC.

The chain couples TRBV19 to TRBJ2-5; D call uncertain. Trimming removed 4 bases at V and 2 bases at J, with 8 bases between. This CDR3 spans 13 amino acids. Germline CDR1 is LNHDA and CDR2 is SQIVND (reference sequence). The DNA of the CDR3 is TGTGCCAGTAGTACTGCGGCTCAAGAGACCCAGTACTTC. Translated, it gives CASSTAAQETQYF.

The chain employs TRBV7-9 and TRBJ2-7, with 9 nucleotides matching TRBD2. The junction had 0 bases not matched to a gene; V was cut back by 4 bases and J by 2 bases. The length of the CDR3 is 13 residues. CDR1 SEHNR and CDR2 FQNEAQ come from the germline V gene (reference sequence). The CDR3 region has the DNA TGTGCCAGCAGCTGGACTAGCGCCTACGAGCAGTACTTC. Its protein product is CASSWTSAYEQYF.

The V and J genes are TRBV9 and TRBJ2-7, with 9 bases fitting TRBD1. CDR3 size: 14 residues. The V and J ends lost 0 bases and 3 bases, in that order; junction bases with no gene match: 1. Germline-derived CDR1 and CDR2 are SGDLS and YYNGEE. The DNA for the CDR3 is TGTGCCAGCAGCGTAGGGGGACAGGGCTACGAGCAGTACTTC. Translated: CASSVGGQGYEQYF. The variable domain in full, with the rest retrieved from reference TRBV9 and TRBJ2-7, is DSGVTQTPKHLITATGQRVTLRCSPRSGDLSVYWYQQSLDQGLQFLIQYYNGEERAKGNILERFSAQQFPDLHSELNLSSLELGDSALYFCASSVGGQGYEQYFGPGTRLTVT.

The chain recombines TRBV21-1 with TRBJ2-2; the table's D call TRBD1 went unverified against the DNA. TRBV21-1 is assigned pseudogene status. CDR3 length equals 13 residues. DNA of the CDR3: TGTGCCAGCAGCAAGGACACCACCGGGGAGCTGTTTTTT. It specifies CASSKDTTGELFF.

The CDR3 spells CASGLDTEAFF. DNA of the CDR3: TGTGCTAGTGGTTTGGACACTGAAGCTTTCTTT. V usage is TRBV12-5 and J usage is TRBJ1-1; D unresolved. V lost 1 base to trimming and J lost 3 bases, with 0 bases between them. Germline assignment: CDR1 LGHNT and CDR2 FRNRAP. This CDR3 has 11 residues.

This chain uses TRBV27 with TRBJ2-3; 7 positions agree with TRBD2. CDR1 is MNHEY and CDR2 is SMNVEV in the germline V gene (reference sequence). The CDR3 spans 16 residues. Germline trimming cut 5 bases from V and 2 bases from J; bases unmatched to any gene: 10. The CDR3 spells CASSPGLVGLTDTQYF. The CDR3 coding sequence is TGTGCCAGCAGTCCCGGACTAGTGGGACTCACAGATACGCAGTATTTT.

V and J are TRBV9 and TRBJ2-6; D might be TRBD1 (5 bases). Trimming cost V 0 bases and J 0 bases, with 13 bases left between them. The CDR3 contains 18 residues. Germline values: CDR1 SGDLS, CDR2 YYNGEE. CDR3 region: CASSVEGHGISGANVLTF. The CDR3 nucleotides are TGTGCCAGCAGCGTAGAAGGACATGGAATCTCTGGGGCCAACGTCCTGACTTTC.

The CDR3, as DNA: TGTGCCAGCAGTTTGGACAGGGGGTTTGGCTACACCTTC. This codes for CASSLDRGFGYTF. The chain recombines TRBV28 with TRBJ1-2, with 10 bases matching TRBD1. After removal of 3 bases from V and 7 bases from J, the junction contained 2 bases not matched to a gene. Germline V gives CDR1 MDHEN, CDR2 SYDVKM. This CDR3 spans 13 amino acids.

V and J are TRBV7-6 and TRBJ1-2; no clear D gene. V gave up 2 bases and J gave up 2 bases, with 6 bases separating them. The CDR3 loop spans 13 amino acids. Germline V lookup: CDR1 SGHVS, CDR2 FNYEAQ. The CDR3 sequence is CASSLTQNYGYTF. In DNA form, the CDR3 reads TGTGCCAGCAGCTTAACCCAGAACTATGGCTACACCTTC. Together with reference TRBV7-6 and TRBJ1-2, the CDR3 gives the full variable domain: GAGVSQSPRYKVTKRGQDVALRCDPISGHVSLYWYRQALGQGPEFLTYFNYEAQQDKSGLPNDRFSAERPEGSISTLTIQRTEQRDSAMYRCASSLTQNYGYTFGSGTRLTVV.

The chain uses TRBV13 and TRBJ2-2; a possible D gene is TRBD1 (5 bases). The CDR3 runs 14 residues. Deletions cut 3 bases from V and 1 base from J, with 6 bases between. The germline CDR1 and CDR2 sequences are PRHDT and FYEKMQ (reference sequence). The CDR3 DNA follows: TGTGCCAGCAGCTTTCAGGGGAACACCGGGGAGCTGTTTTTT. Residues: CASSFQGNTGELFF.

The J gene is TRBJ1-5, the V gene TRBV30; D might be TRBD1 (5 bases). The CDR3 has 13 amino acids. Germline CDR1 is GTSNPN and CDR2 is SVGIG (reference sequence). V was cut by 0 bases and J by 2 bases, with 5 bases left in between. CDR3 loop: CAWSVQGNQPQHF. DNA for the CDR3: TGTGCCTGGAGTGTACAGGGCAATCAGCCCCAGCATTTT. The entire variable domain, with the rest obtained from reference TRBV30 and TRBJ1-5, is as follows: SQTIHQWPATLVQPVGSPLSLECTVEGTSNPNLYWYRQAAGRGLQLLFYSVGIGQISSEVPQNLSASRPQDRQFILSSKKLLLSDSGFYLCAWSVQGNQPQHFGDGTRLSIL.

The chain is built from TRBV30 and TRBJ2-3; D gene uncertain. The germline V gene has CDR1 GTSNPN and CDR2 SVGIG (reference sequence). The ends were cut back, 2 bases at V and 2 bases at J, with 8 bases in the middle. The CDR3 totals 13 residues. CDR3 protein: CAWSLGPTDTQYF. The CDR3 DNA is TGTGCCTGGAGTTTAGGGCCCACAGATACGCAGTATTTT.

The chain links TRBV21-1 to TRBJ2-3; the table's D call TRBD2 went unverified against the DNA. TRBV21-1 has pseudogene status. CDR3 length: 15 residues. CDR3 sequence (DNA): TGTGCCAGCAGCGTAGCCGGGAGGGCCCCAGATACGCAGTATTTT. It codes for CASSVAGRAPDTQYF.

The chain recombines TRBV5-6 with TRBJ2-3; 9 bases map to TRBD1. Unmatched junction bases numbered 6, after V lost 2 bases and J lost 2 bases. The CDR3 covers 16 residues. The germline CDR1 and CDR2 sequences are SGHDT and YYEEEE. The CDR3 sequence is CASSFTGGRDTDTQYF. CDR3 nucleotides: TGTGCCAGCAGCTTTACAGGGGGCCGGGACACAGATACGCAGTATTTT.

This sequence joins TRBV7-8 and TRBJ2-5; 15 nucleotides line up with TRBD2. The V and J ends lost 1 base and 5 bases, in that order; junction bases with no gene match: 2. CDR1 and CDR2 (germline): SGHVS, FQNEAQ. This CDR3 comprises 16 residues. CDR3 sequence: CASSLEGLAGGETQYF. CDR3 DNA sequence: TGTGCCAGCAGCTTAGAGGGACTAGCGGGAGGTGAGACCCAGTACTTC.

J is TRBJ2-3 and V is TRBV7-9; no clear D. Germline loops: CDR1 SEHNR, CDR2 FQNEAQ (reference sequence). The CDR3 has 12 residues. V lost 0 bases and J 4 bases, leaving 2 bases between the germline ends. CDR3 loop: CASSLAPDTQYF. The CDR3 DNA reads as TGTGCCAGCAGCTTAGCCCCAGATACGCAGTATTTT.

The DNA for the CDR3 is TGTGCCAGCAGTGCCTGGGACAGCTTCTATGGCTACACCTTC. Translating it yields CASSAWDSFYGYTF. This chain connects TRBV2 to TRBJ1-2, with TRBD1 matching over 7 bases. V was clipped by 4 bases and J by 4 bases; unmatched bases: 6. This CDR3 is built from 14 residues. The V gene's germline CDR1 is SNHLY and CDR2 FYNNEI.

This clone was seen a few times. This chain uses TRBV7-6 with TRBJ2-2; 8 nucleotides agree with TRBD2. This CDR3 is 14 amino acids long. V was pared by 1 base and J by 7 bases, with 2 bases of the junction left unmatched. Germline lookup yields CDR1 SGHVS and CDR2 FNYEAQ. CDR3 coding DNA: TGTGCCAGCAGCTTAGGGAGCGGGAGCGGGGAGCTGTTTTTT. It encodes CASSLGSGSGELFF.

The chain has TRBV27 and TRBJ1-2; D is undetermined. Germline values: CDR1 MNHEY, CDR2 SMNVEV (reference sequence). The CDR3 extends over 15 amino acids. Trimming cost V 4 bases and J 4 bases, with 16 bases left between them. The CDR3 sequence: CASSYGGRTLYGYTF. The CDR3 coding sequence is TGTGCCAGCAGTTATGGTGGAAGGACGCTCTATGGCTACACCTTC.

The rearrangement uses TRBV5-1 and TRBJ1-6; 8 bases are shared with TRBD1. CDR1 and CDR2 from the germline V gene are SGHRS and YFSETQ. The CDR3 spans 14 residues. With 0 bases clipped from V and 7 bases from J, the junction kept 0 bases outside the gene matches. Here the CDR3 reads CASSLAGGNSPLHF. As DNA, the CDR3 is TGCGCCAGCAGCTTGGCAGGGGGCAATTCACCCCTCCACTTT.

V is TRBV5-6 and J is TRBJ2-5; D remains ambiguous. Germline V lookup: CDR1 SGHDT, CDR2 YYEEEE. The CDR3 length is 14 residues. V was clipped by 0 bases and J by 0 bases, with 6 bases between them. The CDR3 loop reads CASSLAQYQETQYF. Here the CDR3 DNA reads TGTGCCAGCAGCTTGGCTCAGTACCAAGAGACCCAGTACTTC.

V usage is TRBV29-1 and J usage is TRBJ2-1; no firm D call. Per the germline V gene, CDR1 is SQVTM and CDR2 is ANQGSEA. CDR3 length equals 13 residues. V lost 4 bases to trimming and J lost 3 bases, with 10 bases between them. In DNA, the CDR3 is TGCAGCGTTGTGACGGCCGTCTACAATGAGCAGTTCTTC. Encoded protein: CSVVTAVYNEQFF.

The chain carries TRBV29-1 and TRBJ2-7; D remains unclear. The V end was cut by 5 bases, the J end by 4 bases, with 9 bases between. This CDR3 is built from 11 residues. The germline V gene has CDR1 SQVTM and CDR2 ANQGSEA. CDR3 loop: CSVSVGYEQYF. The CDR3 nucleotides read TGCAGCGTTTCAGTGGGGTACGAGCAGTACTTC.